One sample yielded the 20 T cell receptor beta chains listed below, sequenced in a study of blood T cell repertoires in COVID-19. Data came from immunoSEQ multiplex PCR; TCRdb stores just in-frame clones and leaves some out. The repertoire holds 230,000 or so clones, with around 84% as singletons. Sequenced sample: peripheral blood. These TCRs come from a man between 35 and 55 years old who had recovered from COVID-19.

The V call is TRBV5-1, the J call TRBJ2-3, with 12 bases fitting TRBD2. J was trimmed by 4 bases and V by 4 bases; bases with no gene match: 1. Germline V CDR1 and CDR2: SGHRS, YFSETQ. This CDR3 comprises 14 residues. The CDR3 nucleotides read TGCGCCAGCAGCCGGACTAGCGGGGCAGATACGCAGTATTTT. Protein sequence: CASSRTSGADTQYF.

This chain joins TRBV6-5 and TRBJ2-1; TRBD2 matches 9 bases. J was trimmed by 8 bases and V by 5 bases; bases with no gene match: 10. Germline CDR1 is MNHEY and CDR2 is SVGAGI. The CDR3 spans 15 residues. This chain's CDR3 is CASSTLAGVNYEQFF. The CDR3 DNA reads as TGTGCCAGCAGTACCTTAGCGGGAGTAAACTATGAGCAGTTCTTC.

This rearrangement joins TRBV2 to TRBJ1-2; D ambiguous. CDR3 length equals 13 residues. Germline V lookup: CDR1 SNHLY, CDR2 FYNNEI. V shed 3 bases and J shed 2 bases, with 7 bases lying between them. CDR3 nucleotides: TGTGCCAGCAGTGAGTGGAGGAACTATGGCTACACCTTC. It codes for CASSEWRNYGYTF.

The chain combines TRBV9 with TRBJ1-2, with TRBD1 identical over 7 bases. V was pared by 3 bases and J by 4 bases, with 9 bases of the junction left unmatched. Germline V gene data show CDR1 as SGDLS and CDR2 as YYNGEE. This CDR3 is 15 amino acids long. Here the CDR3 reads CASSAEGAYPYGYTF. The CDR3 coding sequence is TGTGCCAGCAGCGCAGAGGGGGCCTACCCCTATGGCTACACCTTC.

This clone was seen a handful of times. This chain links TRBV6-6 with TRBJ2-7; possible D gene TRBD1, 5 bases. CDR1 MNHNY and CDR2 SVGAGI come from the germline V gene (reference sequence). With 7 bases removed from V and 2 bases from J, the gap between germline ends came to 15 bases. This CDR3 region has 14 residues. The CDR3 sequence: CASTYRSYPYEQYF. The CDR3 DNA follows: TGTGCCAGCACCTACAGGTCATATCCCTACGAGCAGTACTTC.

The rearrangement joins TRBV30 to TRBJ1-5; tentatively, D is TRBD1 (5 bases). This CDR3 has 15 residues. Germline values: CDR1 GTSNPN, CDR2 SVGIG (reference sequence). V lost 0 bases to trimming and J lost 3 bases, with 12 bases between them. CDR3 sequence: CAWSVGDSNNQPQHF. CDR3 nucleotide sequence: TGTGCCTGGAGTGTAGGTGACAGTAACAATCAGCCCCAGCATTTT. The full variable domain, in which reference TRBV30 and TRBJ1-5 provide the parts outside the CDR3, is SQTIHQWPATLVQPVGSPLSLECTVEGTSNPNLYWYRQAAGRGLQLLFYSVGIGQISSEVPQNLSASRPQDRQFILSSKKLLLSDSGFYLCAWSVGDSNNQPQHFGDGTRLSIL.

The chain has TRBV19 and TRBJ1-2; 12 nucleotides align to TRBD1. CDR3 size: 17 residues. From germline, CDR1 is LNHDA and CDR2 SQIVND (reference sequence). Trimming removed 6 bases from V and 5 bases from J; junction bases left unmatched: 13. The CDR3 DNA sequence: TGTGCCAGTAGACACCAGTCCGGGACAGGGGGCGGGTATGGCTACACCTTC. Encoded protein: CASRHQSGTGGGYGYTF.

CDR3 DNA sequence: TGCGCCAGCAGCCAAGATAGATGGGGGGGACCGTCTGAAGCTTTCTTT. It encodes CASSQDRWGGPSEAFF. The chain carries TRBV4-1 and TRBJ1-1, with D possibly TRBD1 on 5 matching bases. The germline V gene encodes CDR1 MGHRA and CDR2 YSYEKL. The CDR3 sequence is 16 residues long. Trimming stripped 0 bases from V and 6 bases from J, with 17 bases between.

The J gene is TRBJ2-1, the V gene TRBV24-1, with TRBD1 matching over 9 bases. The J segment lost 6 bases and the V segment lost 3 bases, leaving 8 bases of the junction unmatched. CDR3 length: 16 amino acids. From germline, CDR1 is KGHDR and CDR2 SFDVKD. The CDR3 DNA sequence: TGTGCCACCAGTGATAGGGGACAGGGCCCCGTCAATGAGCAGTTCTTC. Translating it yields CATSDRGQGPVNEQFF.

The V gene is TRBV6-4, the J gene TRBJ2-3; 13 bases fit TRBD2. V trimming: 6 bases; J trimming: 4 bases; junction bases outside the gene matches: 7. The CDR3 is 16 amino acids. Germline V gene data show CDR1 as MRHNA and CDR2 as SNTAGT. The CDR3 reads CASSFSTSGGSDTQYF. The CDR3 nucleotides read TGTGCCAGCAGCTTCTCGACTAGCGGGGGGTCAGATACGCAGTATTTT.

This chain joins TRBV2 and TRBJ2-7; D gene unclear. V lost 4 bases, J lost 2 bases, and 9 bases lay in between. The CDR3 covers 13 residues. From germline, CDR1 is SNHLY and CDR2 FYNNEI. The CDR3 spells CASSGNSPYEQYF. CDR3 nucleotide sequence: TGTGCCAGCAGTGGAAACAGTCCCTACGAGCAGTACTTC. Drawing the rest from reference TRBV2 and TRBJ2-7, the complete variable domain is EPEVTQTPSHQVTQMGQEVILRCVPISNHLYFYWYRQILGQKVEFLVSFYNNEISEKSEIFDDQFSVERPDGSNFTLKIRSTKLEDSAMYFCASSGNSPYEQYFGPGTRLTVT.

The rearrangement joins TRBV7-2 to TRBJ2-2; D may be TRBD1 (5 bases). CDR3 length: 13 amino acids. Germline V gene lookup returns CDR1 SGHTA and CDR2 FQGNSA. Trimming took 6 bases from V and 4 from J, leaving 9 bases between them. As DNA, the CDR3 is TGTGCCAGCAGGGGGCAGCCCACCGGGGAGCTGTTTTTT. It specifies CASRGQPTGELFF.

The J gene is TRBJ2-1, the V gene TRBV7-2; D is unclear. The CDR3 is made up of 13 amino acids. Trimming took 1 base from V and 10 from J, leaving 11 bases between them. Germline lookup yields CDR1 SGHTA and CDR2 FQGNSA. In nucleotides, the CDR3 is TGTGCCAGCAGCTTAGTAGTTTCATACGAGCAGTTCTTC. Translation: CASSLVVSYEQFF.

CDR3 nucleotide sequence: TGTGCCAGCAGTACCCACAGCTCCTACAATGAGCAGTTCTTC. Amino acid sequence: CASSTHSSYNEQFF. V and J are TRBV6-5 and TRBJ2-1; no definite D call. V shed 5 bases and J shed 0 bases, with 8 bases lying between them. The germline gives CDR1 MNHEY, CDR2 SVGAGI. The CDR3 contains 14 residues.

The genes are TRBV5-8 and TRBJ1-1; possible D gene TRBD1, 6 bases. This CDR3 has 12 residues. CDR1 SGHTS and CDR2 YDEGEE come from the germline V gene. V shed 6 bases and J shed 7 bases, with 13 bases lying between them. Written as DNA, the CDR3 is TGTGCCAGCATTCAGGGGCTACTTGAAGCTTTCTTT. Translated: CASIQGLLEAFF.

Note on this clone: Other DNA sequences in this sample translate to the same CDR3. The V gene is TRBV27, the J gene TRBJ1-2; D unclear. Germline V lookup: CDR1 MNHEY, CDR2 SMNVEV (reference sequence). The CDR3 is 14 residues long. The V gene lost 2 bases and the J gene lost 2 bases, with 9 bases spanning the gap. In nucleotides, the CDR3 is TGTGCCAGCAGTTTACGACCGGGGAACTATGGCTACACCTTC. Protein: CASSLRPGNYGYTF.

This clone was picked up many times. This chain joins TRBV2 and TRBJ2-7; tentative D call: TRBD1 (5 bases). This CDR3 has 15 residues. Trimming stripped 0 bases from V and 5 bases from J, with 14 bases between. Germline-derived CDR1 and CDR2 are SNHLY and FYNNEI. CDR3 sequence: CASSEAMGRRHEQYF. The CDR3 region has the DNA TGTGCCAGCAGTGAAGCAATGGGGCGTCGGCACGAGCAGTACTTC.

The count of this clone is one. The V and J genes are TRBV10-1 and TRBJ2-1; the match to TRBD2 covers 9 bases. Trimming took 5 bases from V and 7 from J; bases not matched to a gene: 9. The CDR3 contains 15 residues. Germline V gene data show CDR1 as WNHNN and CDR2 as SYGVQD (reference sequence). DNA for the CDR3: TGCGCCAGCAGTCCAGCGGGAGGAGGCCGAAATGAGCAGTTCTTC. Its translation is CASSPAGGGRNEQFF.

The chain recombines TRBV4-1 with TRBJ2-1; D unresolved. V was trimmed by 1 base and J by 9 bases, leaving 16 bases between them. The CDR3 runs to 15 residues. Per germline, CDR1 MGHRA and CDR2 YSYEKL. The CDR3 sequence: CASSQVVSGSLEQFF. As DNA, the CDR3 is TGCGCCAGCAGCCAAGTTGTATCCGGGTCCCTTGAGCAGTTCTTC.

The CDR3 region is CASSISPAGANYEQYF. In nucleotides, the CDR3 is TGTGCCAGTAGTATAAGTCCAGCGGGAGCCAACTACGAGCAGTACTTC. J is TRBJ2-7 and V is TRBV19; 8 nucleotides line up with TRBD2. CDR1 is LNHDA, CDR2 SQIVND, per germline (reference sequence). This CDR3 has 16 residues. The V gene end was trimmed by 2 bases and the J gene end by 3 bases; junction bases not matched to a gene: 9.